These T cell receptor beta chains were read from a single sample in a study of cytomegalovirus exposure and HLA in healthy donors. Only in-frame clones appear in the TCRdb table, and some are missing; sequencing was by immunoSEQ multiplex PCR. The table records 150,000 to 200,000 clones, about four fifths of them present only once. The sequenced sample was PBMCs. The receptors derive from a boy between 10 and 17 years old in good health and CMV-seronegative. Both conserved end residues are part of each CDR3. A D gene is named only where the DNA matches it firmly. The size of a clone is reported for some rows only, either as once, few or many, or as a class for expanded clones.

>TRBV5-4|TRBD1|TRBJ2-5|.
TGTGCCAGCAGCTTGTCAGGGACAGGGGCCCACCAGGCCCAGTACTTC
CASSLSGTGAHQAQYF
>TRBV19|TRBD1|TRBJ2-2|.
TGTGCCAGCGGACTACCCGGACAGGGGTACACCGGGGAGCTGTTTTTT
CASGLPGQGYTGELFF
>TRBV10-1|.|TRBJ2-4|few
TGCGCCAGCAGTGAGTCCGGGACTCAGCGGAACATTCAGTACTTC
CASSESGTQRNIQYF
>TRBV5-6|TRBD1|TRBJ2-7|.
TGTGCCAGCAGCATCGGGACAGGGACATACGAGCAGTACTTC
CASSIGTGTYEQYF
>TRBV29-1|.|TRBJ2-3|once
TGCAGCGTAGCAACCAGGGTAACAGATACGCAGTATTTT
CSVATRVTDTQYF
>TRBV30|TRBD1|TRBJ2-7|.
TGTGCCTGGAGTCACAGGGGTCTGAACGAGCAGTACTTC
CAWSHRGLNEQYF
>TRBV5-4|TRBD2|TRBJ2-7|.
TGTGCCAGCAGCCTCACTAGCGGCTATTCCTACGAGCAGTACTTC
CASSLTSGYSYEQYF
>TRBV6-5|.|TRBJ1-1|once
TGTGCCAGCAGTTATTTAGCGAACACTGAAGCTTTCTTT
CASSYLANTEAFF
>TRBV5-6|.|TRBJ2-5|.
TGTGCCAGCAGCTTGGAGGCGCATACGACCCGGGGGACCCAGTACTTC
CASSLEAHTTRGTQYF
>TRBV5-1|TRBD1|TRBJ2-7|.
TGCGCCAGCAGCTTGGGTCTTCGGACAGGGGGCGACGAGCAGTACTTC
CASSLGLRTGGDEQYF
>TRBV2|.|TRBJ1-3|.
TGTGCCAGCAGTCAGTCAGGGCCTGGAAACACCATATATTTT
CASSQSGPGNTIYF
>TRBV5-1|.|TRBJ1-3|few
TGCGCCAGCAGCTTCCAGGAGGCGAGTGCTGGAAACACCATATATTTT
CASSFQEASAGNTIYF
>TRBV9|.|TRBJ2-3|.
TGTGCCAGCCTGCGGGGTAGACTGTATAGCACAGATACGCAGTATTTT
CASLRGRLYSTDTQYF
>TRBV4-3|.|TRBJ2-3|.
TGCGCCAGCAGCCTAGGGCGGGGTACAGATACGCAGTATTTT
CASSLGRGTDTQYF
>TRBV6-5|TRBD1|TRBJ2-5|few
TGTGCCAGCAGTTACTCCTCGGACAGGGCCCAAGAGACCCAGTACTTC
CASSYSSDRAQETQYF
>TRBV30|.|TRBJ2-5|few
TGTGCCTGGAGTCTGGGCTGGGAGACCCAGTACTTC
CAWSLGWETQYF
>TRBV9|TRBD2|TRBJ2-1|.
TGTGCCAGCAGCGAGGGGGCCGGGACTAGCGGGAATGAGCAGTTCTTC
CASSEGAGTSGNEQFF
>TRBV6-5|.|TRBJ1-1|.
TGTGCCAGCACGCGCACCCCAAGGAACACTGAAGCTTTCTTT
CASTRTPRNTEAFF
>TRBV4-2|TRBD2|TRBJ2-1|.
TGTGCCAGCAGCCAGCGAACTAGCGGGAGCTCCTACAATGAGCAGTTCTTC
CASSQRTSGSSYNEQFF
>TRBV13|.|TRBJ2-7|.
TGTGCCAGCAGCCCCCTAACCTACGAGCAGTACTTC
CASSPLTYEQYF
>TRBV25-1|.|TRBJ1-2|.
TGTGCCAGCAGTGAGGGGCAGGGCCATGGCTACACCTTC
CASSEGQGHGYTF
>TRBV6-5|.|TRBJ2-5|once
TGTGCCAGCAGTGCCACATCGTACCAAGAGACCCAGTACTTC
CASSATSYQETQYF
>TRBV7-2|.|TRBJ2-7|.
TGTGCCAGCAGCTTAGTTACCTACGAGCAGTACTTC
CASSLVTYEQYF
>TRBV28|TRBD1|TRBJ1-4|.
TGTGCCAGCAAAGACAGGGTCGGCGAAAAACTGTTTTTT
CASKDRVGEKLFF
>TRBV30|.|TRBJ2-1|few
TGTGCCTGGAGTACCGGGAGCTCCTACAATGAGCAGTTCTTC
CAWSTGSSYNEQFF
>TRBV6-1|.|TRBJ2-3|.
TGTGCCAGCAGTCATAAAGCAGGGGGCACAGATACGCAGTATTTT
CASSHKAGGTDTQYF
>TRBV5-5|TRBD1|TRBJ1-2|.
TGTGCCAGCAGCTTGGCTCAGGGGGCTAACTATGGCTACACCTTC
CASSLAQGANYGYTF
>TRBV7-8|.|TRBJ2-1|.
TGTGCCAGCAGCTTATGGGGGGGCCTAGATGAGCAGTTCTTC
CASSLWGGLDEQFF
>TRBV4-3|.|TRBJ2-2|.
TGCGCCAGCAGCCAAGAGGCCGTCGGGGGTAGCACCGGGGAGCTGTTTTTT
CASSQEAVGGSTGELFF
>TRBV11-1|TRBD1|TRBJ2-7|.
TGTGCCAGCACCCCAGACAGGGGTCTCTCCTACGAGCAGTACTTC
CASTPDRGLSYEQYF
>TRBV10-2|.|TRBJ1-5|.
TGCGCCAGCAGTGAGTATGAGGCTCCCCAGCATTTT
CASSEYEAPQHF
>TRBV7-2|TRBD1|TRBJ2-7|.
TGTGCCAGCAGCTTAGAGACAGGGGGCGAATACGAGCAGTACTTC
CASSLETGGEYEQYF
>TRBV5-6|TRBD2|TRBJ2-3|.
TGTGCCAGCAGCCCTGCCACAACTAGCGATCACACAGATACGCAGTATTTT
CASSPATTSDHTDTQYF
>TRBV28|.|TRBJ1-5|.
TGTGCCAGCACCCTGGGGGGAGGCAATCAGCCCCAGCATTTT
CASTLGGGNQPQHF
>TRBV18|TRBD1|TRBJ1-2|.
TGTGCCAGCTCCGGGACAGGGTCGAATGGCTACACCTTC
CASSGTGSNGYTF
>TRBV2|.|TRBJ1-6|few
TGTGCCAGCACGTACGGGAATTCACCCCTCCACTTT
CASTYGNSPLHF
>TRBV6-5|TRBD1|TRBJ2-7|.
TGTGCCAGCAGAGGATATCCGGGACAGGGGTACGAGCAGTACTTC
CASRGYPGQGYEQYF
>TRBV10-1|.|TRBJ1-5|.
TGCGCCAGCAGTGTAGGAAGAAAGGGTCACTTCCCCCGGGACAATCAGCCCCAGCATTTT
CASSVGRKGHFPRDNQPQHF
>TRBV9|TRBD2|TRBJ2-5|.
TGTGCCAGCAGCGCTCTAGCGGGGGAGAGAGAGACCCAGTACTTC
CASSALAGERETQYF